The 31 T cell receptor beta chains below all came from one sample that was sequenced in a study of OX40 agonist ivuxolimab in advanced cancers. Generated by immunoSEQ multiplex PCR, the TCRdb table keeps only in-frame clones and is missing some. The sample lists around 120,000 clones; 75% to 90% were seen once. The sequences come from CD4+ or CD8+ T cells sorted from blood, collected in a trial of the OX40 agonist ivuxolimab. The receptors originated from an adult with an advanced solid tumor such as melanoma, head and neck, liver or kidney cancer.

J is TRBJ2-6 and V is TRBV5-6; possible D gene TRBD2, 6 bases. This CDR3 contains 18 residues. V gave up 4 bases and J gave up 2 bases, with 19 bases separating them. Germline CDR1 reads SGHDT; CDR2 reads YYEEEE. Here the CDR3 DNA reads TGTGCCAGCAGCCCGGTCCCAGGGAGGTGGACTGGGGCCAACGTCCTGACTTTC. Translated, it gives CASSPVPGRWTGANVLTF.

The gene calls are TRBV6-5 and TRBJ2-3; D gene ambiguous. V lost 4 bases and J 3 bases, leaving 5 bases between the germline ends. This CDR3 has 12 amino acids. Per the germline V gene, CDR1 is MNHEY and CDR2 is SVGAGI. The CDR3 DNA reads as TGTGCCAGCAGTTCCCGGACAGATACGCAGTATTTT. It translates to CASSSRTDTQYF.

The chain uses TRBV10-3 and TRBJ1-1, with D perhaps matching TRBD1 (5 bases). Trimming shortened V by 10 bases and J by 0 bases, and 15 bases separated the two germline ends. Germline values: CDR1 ENHRY, CDR2 SYGVKD. The CDR3 extends over 14 amino acids. The CDR3 spells CATNPGTMNTEAFF. The CDR3 coding sequence is TGTGCCACCAATCCCGGGACGATGAACACTGAAGCTTTCTTT.

CDR3 in DNA: TGTGCCAGCAGCCTTACAGGGGGCGATATCAATGAGCAGTTCTTC. Translation: CASSLTGGDINEQFF. The genes are TRBV6-5 and TRBJ2-1; 9 bases match TRBD1. The CDR3 loop spans 15 amino acids. Unmatched junction bases numbered 9, after V lost 6 bases and J lost 6 bases. Germline lookup yields CDR1 MNHEY and CDR2 SVGAGI.

The CDR3 bases are TGCGCCAGCAGTGAAGTCGGCCCTACAGGCTCCTACGAGCAGTACTTC. Translation: CASSEVGPTGSYEQYF. This chain joins TRBV10-1 and TRBJ2-7, with D perhaps matching TRBD1 (5 bases). CDR3 length: 16 amino acids. V lost 3 bases and J lost 0, with 15 bases in between. Germline V CDR1 and CDR2: WNHNN, SYGVQD (reference sequence).

This clone came up once. The rearrangement links TRBV11-2 to TRBJ1-6; the match to TRBD1 covers 11 bases. Germline trimming cut 1 base from V and 7 bases from J; bases unmatched to any gene: 3. Germline V gene lookup returns CDR1 SGHAT and CDR2 FQNNGV. The CDR3 is 16 amino acids. The CDR3 nucleotides read TGTGCCAGCAGCTTAGGGGGACAGGGGGTAAATTCACCCCTCCACTTT. It yields the protein CASSLGGQGVNSPLHF. The full variable domain, with the rest looked up from reference TRBV11-2 and TRBJ1-6, is EAGVAQSPRYKIIEKRQSVAFWCNPISGHATLYWYQQILGQGPKLLIQFQNNGVVDDSQLPKDRFSAERLKGVDSTLKIQPAKLEDSAVYLCASSLGGQGVNSPLHFGNGTRLTVT.

The CDR3 protein is CASSTRGSGTIYF. Written as DNA, the CDR3 is TGTGCCAGCAGCACGAGGGGGAGCGGCACCATATATTTT. V is TRBV27 and J is TRBJ1-3, with D possibly being TRBD1 (6 bases). CDR3 length: 13 residues. The germline gives CDR1 MNHEY, CDR2 SMNVEV (reference sequence). V lost 6 bases, J lost 9 bases, and 15 bases lay in between.

The chain uses TRBV10-1 and TRBJ2-3, with 8 bases identical to TRBD2. Germline-derived CDR1 and CDR2 are WNHNN and SYGVQD (reference sequence). The CDR3 sequence is 14 residues long. J was trimmed by 2 bases and V by 6 bases; bases with no gene match: 4. The CDR3 protein is CASRDSGDTDTQYF. The CDR3 DNA follows: TGCGCCAGCAGAGATAGCGGGGACACAGATACGCAGTATTTT.

This sequence joins TRBV6-6 and TRBJ1-4; 7 bases match TRBD1. The germline gives CDR1 MNHNY, CDR2 SVGAGI (reference sequence). The CDR3 length is 14 residues. Trimming removed 6 bases from V and 7 bases from J; junction bases left unmatched: 8. CDR3: CASRGQEGGEKLFF. The CDR3 DNA reads TGTGCCAGCAGAGGACAGGAGGGCGGTGAAAAACTGTTTTTT.

This clone was recorded only once. This chain links TRBV6-1 with TRBJ2-3; tentatively, D is TRBD2 (5 bases). The CDR3 has 12 residues. V dropped 2 bases and J dropped 9 bases, with 9 bases sitting between them. The germline CDR1 and CDR2 sequences are MNHNS and SASEGT. The CDR3 coding sequence is TGTGCCAGCAGTGAAACCTCGGGGACGCAGTATTTT. Protein sequence: CASSETSGTQYF.

The V call is TRBV7-2, the J call TRBJ2-1; 12 bases line up with TRBD2. The ends lost 0 bases at V and 1 base at J; junction bases unmatched: 7. Germline V lookup: CDR1 SGHTA, CDR2 FQGNSA. This CDR3 comprises 19 residues. CDR3 DNA: TGTGCCAGCAGCTTAGCGCTACTAGCGGGGGGAAGATCCTACAATGAGCAGTTCTTC. Encoded protein: CASSLALLAGGRSYNEQFF.

The chain recombines TRBV5-5 with TRBJ1-2; TRBD1 is a possible D gene (5 bases). Trimming took off 1 base at V and 5 bases at J, with 12 bases between the two ends. There are 14 residues in the CDR3. Germline V gene data show CDR1 as SGHKS and CDR2 as YYEKEE (reference sequence). The CDR3 sequence: CASSLQGAWYGYTF. CDR3 bases: TGTGCCAGCAGCTTGCAGGGTGCATGGTATGGCTACACCTTC. Variable domain in full (rest from reference TRBV5-5 and TRBJ1-2): DAGVTQSPTHLIKTRGQQVTLRCSPISGHKSVSWYQQVLGQGPQFIFQYYEKEERGRGNFPDRFSARQFPNYSSELNVNALLLGDSALYLCASSLQGAWYGYTFGSGTRLTVV.

The J gene is TRBJ1-1, the V gene TRBV28; the D gene is possibly TRBD1 (6 bases). Trimming stripped 1 base from V and 0 bases from J, with 12 bases between. CDR1 and CDR2 (germline): MDHEN, SYDVKM. This CDR3 is 16 amino acids long. The CDR3 coding sequence is TGTGCCAGCAGTTTATTTCAGGGGAGGATGAACACTGAAGCTTTCTTT. It translates to CASSLFQGRMNTEAFF.

The chain uses TRBV6-5 and TRBJ1-1; D not resolved. Trimming took off 4 bases at V and 1 base at J, with 10 bases between the two ends. Per germline, CDR1 MNHEY and CDR2 SVGAGI. The CDR3 spans 14 residues. The CDR3: CASSSPDSNTEAFF. The CDR3 bases are TGTGCCAGCAGTTCCCCAGATTCGAACACTGAAGCTTTCTTT.

This chain links TRBV2 with TRBJ1-5, with 11 bases lining up with TRBD1. Trimming took 4 bases from V and 7 from J; bases not matched to a gene: 6. This CDR3 contains 15 residues. Germline V gene lookup returns CDR1 SNHLY and CDR2 FYNNEI. This CDR3 is CASSGGQGGRQPQHF. In nucleotides, the CDR3 is TGTGCCAGCAGTGGGGGACAGGGGGGACGACAGCCCCAGCATTTT.

The J gene is TRBJ2-1, the V gene TRBV4-3, with D possibly being TRBD1 or TRBD2 (5 bases each). The CDR3 loop spans 15 amino acids. CDR1 and CDR2 (germline): LGHNA, YSLEER. V lost 1 base, J lost 8 bases, and 15 bases lay in between. The DNA for the CDR3 is TGCGCCAGCAGCCAAGCTAACGGGGCCATGCATGAGCAGTTCTTC. The encoded protein is CASSQANGAMHEQFF.

The chain links TRBV28 to TRBJ1-2; the match to TRBD1 covers 7 bases. Germline-derived CDR1 and CDR2 are MDHEN and SYDVKM. CDR3 size: 14 residues. V trimming: 4 bases; J trimming: 4 bases; junction bases outside the gene matches: 6. CDR3 in amino acids: CASSSGQASYGYTF. The CDR3 coding sequence is TGTGCCAGCAGTTCCGGACAGGCTTCCTATGGCTACACCTTC.

This chain connects TRBV7-2 to TRBJ2-7; D is ambiguous. The ends were cut back, 8 bases at V and 0 bases at J, with 11 bases in the middle. Germline V gene data show CDR1 as SGHTA and CDR2 as FQGNSA. The CDR3 length is 13 residues. The CDR3 sequence is CASRGRNSYEQYF. The CDR3 region has the DNA TGTGCCAGCCGAGGACGGAACTCCTACGAGCAGTACTTC. Full variable domain (remainder filled in from reference TRBV7-2 and TRBJ2-7): GAGVSQSPSNKVTEKGKDVELRCDPISGHTALYWYRQSLGQGLEFLIYFQGNSAPDKSGLPSDRFSAERTGGSVSTLTIQRTQQEDSAVYLCASRGRNSYEQYFGPGTRLTVT.

The V gene is TRBV6-6, the J gene TRBJ2-7; D possibly uses TRBD1 or TRBD2 (5 bases each). The CDR3 totals 16 residues. Germline loops: CDR1 MNHNY, CDR2 SVGAGI (reference sequence). The germline V and J ends were trimmed by 2 bases and 1 base, with 15 bases remaining between them. The CDR3 coding sequence is TGTGCCAGCAGTTACGGCCGGGACGGACGTTCCTACGAGCAGTACTTC. Translating gives CASSYGRDGRSYEQYF.

The chain links TRBV19 to TRBJ1-3; the D gene is possibly TRBD1 (6 bases). Germline values: CDR1 LNHDA, CDR2 SQIVND (reference sequence). V shed 6 bases and J shed 2 bases, with 11 bases lying between them. The CDR3 totals 14 residues. The CDR3 bases are TGTGCCAGTAGGACAACAGGGACTGGAAACACCATATATTTT. Residues: CASRTTGTGNTIYF. Filled out from reference TRBV19 and TRBJ1-3, the complete variable domain reads DGGITQSPKYLFRKEGQNVTLSCEQNLNHDAMYWYRQDPGQGLRLIYYSQIVNDFQKGDIAEGYSVSREKKESFPLTVTSAQKNPTAFYLCASRTTGTGNTIYFGEGSWLTVV.

The chain joins TRBV10-3 to TRBJ2-5, with 9 nucleotides matching TRBD1. The J segment lost 4 bases and the V segment lost 6 bases, leaving 3 bases of the junction unmatched. The CDR3 sequence is 13 residues long. From germline, CDR1 is ENHRY and CDR2 SYGVKD. The CDR3 spells CAISTGGSETQYF. CDR3 nucleotide sequence: TGTGCCATCAGCACAGGGGGCTCAGAGACCCAGTACTTC.

The V gene is TRBV29-1, the J gene TRBJ2-5; D unclear. Trimming removed 5 bases at V and 0 bases at J, with 10 bases between. The germline V gene encodes CDR1 SQVTM and CDR2 ANQGSEA. The CDR3 runs to 13 residues. The CDR3 is CSVNSPYQETQYF. As DNA, the CDR3 is TGCAGCGTTAACTCACCGTACCAAGAGACCCAGTACTTC.

The CDR3 coding sequence is TGCGCCAGCAGCTTGCCGACAGGGGCCTACAATGAGCAGTTCTTC. Translating gives CASSLPTGAYNEQFF. The J gene is TRBJ2-1, the V gene TRBV5-1; 8 bases match TRBD1. Germline values: CDR1 SGHRS, CDR2 YFSETQ. V was clipped by 1 base and J by 2 bases; unmatched bases: 2. This CDR3 has 15 residues.

The chain joins TRBV2 to TRBJ2-3; TRBD2 agrees at 12 bases. The CDR3 is 16 amino acids. The germline gives CDR1 SNHLY, CDR2 FYNNEI. V lost 6 bases and J lost 1; bases outside the gene matches: 5. Here the CDR3 DNA reads TGTGCCAGCAGGGCCACTAGCGGGAGGCGCACAGATACGCAGTATTTT. This sequence encodes CASRATSGRRTDTQYF.

The rearrangement joins TRBV4-2 to TRBJ2-1; 7 positions agree with TRBD1. The germline CDR1 and CDR2 sequences are LGHNA and YNFKEQ. With V trimmed by 2 bases and J by 6 bases, 7 bases remained unmatched. This CDR3 is 15 amino acids long. The chain's CDR3 is CASSQPRNRGNEQFF. CDR3 bases: TGTGCCAGCAGCCAACCGAGAAACAGGGGCAATGAGCAGTTCTTC.

The V gene is TRBV5-6, the J gene TRBJ2-1; D is possibly TRBD1 or TRBD2 (5 bases each). Looked up from germline, CDR1 is SGHDT and CDR2 is YYEEEE. The length of the CDR3 is 13 residues. V lost 0 bases, J lost 5 bases, and 6 bases lay in between. CDR3 nucleotides: TGTGCCAGCAGCTTGGTGGGACACAATGAGCAGTTCTTC. This codes for CASSLVGHNEQFF.

The CDR3 nucleotides are TGTGCCAGCAGTTTGACCCGACAGGGGACCAGTGGCTACACCTTC. It yields the protein CASSLTRQGTSGYTF. The chain has TRBV6-5 and TRBJ1-2; TRBD1 aligns across 8 bases. Looked up from germline, CDR1 is MNHEY and CDR2 is SVGAGI. The CDR3 length is 15 residues. V shed 4 bases and J 7 bases; nucleotides not matched to a gene: 11.

The genes are TRBV9 and TRBJ2-5; D is possibly TRBD2 (6 bases). The germline CDR1 and CDR2 sequences are SGDLS and YYNGEE. V was shortened by 1 base and J by 4 bases, with 17 bases between the two germline ends. The CDR3 has 16 residues. CDR3 protein: CASSVSGGGRGETQYF. Here the CDR3 DNA reads TGTGCCAGCAGCGTATCTGGGGGAGGACGGGGAGAGACCCAGTACTTC.

There are a few counts of this clone. The chain joins TRBV7-6 to TRBJ1-3; D gene uncertain. Trimming pared 6 bases from V and 3 bases from J, leaving 9 bases between. The CDR3 is 13 residues long. In germline, CDR1 is SGHVS, CDR2 FNYEAQ. The CDR3 DNA reads as TGTGCCAGCAGGTCTCTCGGTGGAAACACCATATATTTT. Protein sequence: CASRSLGGNTIYF. The full variable domain, its missing parts supplied by reference TRBV7-6 and TRBJ1-3, is GAGVSQSPRYKVTKRGQDVALRCDPISGHVSLYWYRQALGQGPEFLTYFNYEAQQDKSGLPNDRFSAERPEGSISTLTIQRTEQRDSAMYRCASRSLGGNTIYFGEGSWLTVV.

This chain connects TRBV28 to TRBJ2-2, with TRBD1 matching over 7 bases. V lost 5 bases to trimming and J lost 1 base; unmatched junction nucleotides: 7. Germline V gene lookup returns CDR1 MDHEN and CDR2 SYDVKM. The CDR3 length is 16 residues. In DNA form, the CDR3 reads TGTGCCAGCAGTGGGCCGGGACAGTTGAACACCGGGGAGCTGTTTTTT. Its protein product is CASSGPGQLNTGELFF.

The chain uses TRBV27 and TRBJ2-6; 8 bases agree with TRBD2. CDR3 length: 17 residues. V was clipped by 3 bases and J by 4 bases; unmatched bases: 8. Germline V gene sequence: CDR1 MNHEY, CDR2 SMNVEV (reference sequence). The DNA of the CDR3 is TGTGCCAGCAGTTTCCCCGGTAGCGGGGTAGGGGCCAACGTCCTGACTTTC. Protein: CASSFPGSGVGANVLTF.